The entry below gives a single T cell receptor beta chain sequence along with its context. Its target is not known. Repertoires were generated with immunoSEQ multiplex PCR, while TCRdb's copy carries only in-frame clones and drops some. The profile covers approximately 150,000 clones, with roughly nine tenths appearing a single time and roughly 1.7% taken by the ten largest. The entry originates in a study of T cell responses to AZD1222 COVID-19 vaccine. Looking at the study overall: Pooling of second doses given at about 4 or about 12 weeks was done. Study results and caveats: Nearly half of spike-specific TCRs reportedly target unmutated variant regions. The donor cohort was predominantly white British with a female majority, and clonal diversity may have been underestimated. After two AZD1222 doses, spike-specific TCR breadth and depth rose versus day 0.

The sequence came from an adult in good health. Material: peripheral blood, obtained on day 0 of AZD1222 vaccination.

CDR3 bases: TGTGCCAGCATTGAAGTGGGAGGGCATGAGCAGTACTTC. Translating gives CASIEVGGHEQYF. The rearrangement joins TRBV28 to TRBJ2-7; 7 nucleotides agree with TRBD2. CDR1 is MDHEN and CDR2 is SYDVKM in the germline V gene. The CDR3 length is 13 residues. Trimming took 7 bases from V and 7 from J; bases not matched to a gene: 10.